This TCR beta chain was sequenced during a study of beta chain features in type 1 diabetes (dated by TCRdb to between 2018 and 2020). The study in broad terms: Mean age, gender distribution, total cell number and subset yield did not differ between patients and healthy donors. A total of just under 110,000,000 sorted cells were examined across all samples, and RNA yield correlated strongly with the number of cells per subset. The study compared TCRB repertoires of sorted circulating CD4+ T cell subsets between recently diagnosed type 1 diabetes patients and matched healthy donors. Naive and central memory subsets were obtained from all 30 or so donors, but regulatory and stem cell-like memory subsets were isolated from only 8 patients and about 8 healthy donors.

CDR3 length: 16 amino acids, cysteine to phenylalanine. The entry retains the CDR3 DNA only, 48 bases that are in frame from base 1. Sequences KGHSH (CDR1) and LQKENI (CDR2) are obtained from the germline V gene. The germline ends are 14 bases apart after V is trimmed by 4 bases and J by 4 bases. The entire isolated RNA was reverse transcribed using the High Capacity cDNA Reverse Transcription Kit, and thus expressed TCRB transcripts were sequenced. Naive, central memory and regulatory T cell samples underwent deep immunoSEQ sequencing, averaging around 3.9 million total reads per sample. After sorted cells were lysed in RLT buffer, RNA was extracted with DNase-treated RNeasy Micro or Mini kits, with the choice depending on cell number. To prevent cross-contamination, each cell subset was processed individually, whereas patient and healthy donor samples were processed jointly. The immunoSEQ multiplex PCR was used to amplify TCRB sequences from cDNA, generating 87-bp fragments that spanned the CDR3 region. Amplicons were sequenced on the Illumina HiSeq platform. The authors' pipeline ran thus. Synthetic template baselines were used to correct PCR bias computationally, reads within Hamming distance 2 were collapsed together, and singletons that could not be merged were discarded. Reads were aligned against IMGT so that V, D and J genes, CDR3 length and insertions or deletions at six rearrangement sites could be assigned. Within each subset, clonotype counts were normalized to sorted cell number, and only after that were true diversity and Gini coefficients computed with the tcR R package. Repertoire sharing was quantified using the overlap coefficient calculated on TCRB nucleotide sequences. The clones in this table, taken by TCRdb from immuneACCESS, are in-frame only. Not every clone is retained; where verified, under half of the shortfall comes from an unresolved V gene, and the cause of the rest is unknown. V and J calls and clone size are as listed in that table; D and trimming were resolved from the DNA. A total of 300,000 to 350,000 clones appear in this sample, around 9% of them only once. The top ten clonotypes cover approximately 1% of the sample.

Each donor gave one peripheral blood draw, averaging approximately 120 mL, which was collected into heparinised tubes. A BD FACSAria II was used to sort naive, central memory, regulatory and stem cell-like memory CD4+ T cells with a panel that included CD45RO, CCR7, CD25, CD127, CD95 and CD27. All sorted populations exceeded 95% purity. PBMCs were isolated immediately by Lymphoprep density gradient centrifugation and stained directly without culture. So that batch effects would be minimized, each experiment stained and sorted samples in pairs, pairing one healthy donor with one patient. This clone was picked up a small number of times. There is no known antigen for this receptor. Per-nucleotide qualities are absent, and no much larger clonotype sits a single base away. The paper's findings and limits, for the study overall: Because cDNA rather than genomic DNA was sequenced, highly expressing activated cells could have been over-represented, although no difference in activation and CD3 levels was found between groups. Shorter templates might be favored by PCR, yet because patient and control samples were amplified and corrected together, any such skew would affect both groups equally. Naive, central memory and regulatory TCRB repertoires appeared more similar among patients than among healthy donors. Because the HLA sub-analyses included only small numbers of individuals, any influence of HLA type on TCRB rearrangement was left unresolved. At VDJ recombination sites, type 1 diabetes patients had fewer insertions and more deleted nucleotides, which implies abnormalities in thymic rearrangement. Type 1 diabetes patients showed a moderate but significant shortening of TCRB CDR3 length in all four CD4+ subsets.

This clonotype originated in a man aged 25-40 years with type 1 diabetes. Specimen: central memory CD4+ T cells from blood. The chain links TRBV18 with TRBJ2-6, with the D segment possibly TRBD1 or TRBD2, each aligning over 6 bases. The sequenced DNA is TGTGCCAGCTCACTACAACAGGGAGGAGGGGCCAACGTCCTGACTTTC. It translates as CASSLQQGGGANVLTF.